This T cell receptor (beta chain) was retrieved from a study of blood T cell repertoires in COVID-19. Study at large: Italy, Spain and the United States were the sources of the convalescent and acute COVID-19 samples. In each case, the material was cDNA or gDNA derived from T cells, B-cell-depleted T cells, or PBMCs.

In the original analysis: Reference gene primer amplification gave nucleated cell count estimates. TCRdb's copy holds only in-frame clones and misses some; the assay was immunoSEQ multiplex PCR. V, J and clone size are those of that table, while D and trimming were read from the DNA. Of about 74,000 clones in the sample, approximately 85% were seen once. The CDR3 is made up of 17 amino acids. V was pared by 6 bases and J by 4 bases, with 22 bases between. Germline V CDR1 and CDR2: SGHVS, FNYEAQ. The specimen was peripheral blood. This rearrangement joins TRBV7-6 to TRBJ2-1; possibly TRBD2 for D (6 bases). The TCR sequence derives from a man aged 65-85 years with acute or convalescent COVID-19. Here the CDR3 DNA reads TGTGCCAGCAGTACCCGGGAGCCCGGGCCGGGTTACAATGAGCAGTTCTTC. This encodes CASSTREPGPGYNEQFF. The full variable domain, completed using reference TRBV7-6 and TRBJ2-1, is GAGVSQSPRYKVTKRGQDVALRCDPISGHVSLYWYRQALGQGPEFLTYFNYEAQQDKSGLPNDRFSAERPEGSISTLTIQRTEQRDSAMYRCASSTREPGPGYNEQFFGPGTRLTVL.